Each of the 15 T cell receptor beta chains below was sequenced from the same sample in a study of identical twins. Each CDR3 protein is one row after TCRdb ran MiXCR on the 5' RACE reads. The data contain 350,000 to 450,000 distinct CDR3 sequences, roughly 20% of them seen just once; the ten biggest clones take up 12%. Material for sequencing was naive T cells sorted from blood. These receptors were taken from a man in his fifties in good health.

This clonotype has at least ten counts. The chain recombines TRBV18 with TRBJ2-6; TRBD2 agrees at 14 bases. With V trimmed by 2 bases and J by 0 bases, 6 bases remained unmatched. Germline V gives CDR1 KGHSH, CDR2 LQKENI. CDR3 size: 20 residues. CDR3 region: CASSPGTSGGTVSGANVLTF. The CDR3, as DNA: TGTGCCAGCTCACCAGGGACTAGCGGGGGTACCGTCTCTGGGGCCAACGTCCTGACTTTC.

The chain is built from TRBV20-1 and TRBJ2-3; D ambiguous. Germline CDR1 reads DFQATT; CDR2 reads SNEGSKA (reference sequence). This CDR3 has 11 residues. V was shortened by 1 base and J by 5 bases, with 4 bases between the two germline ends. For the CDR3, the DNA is TGCAGTGCTAGAGTTCTAGATACGCAGTATTTT. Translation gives CSARVLDTQYF.

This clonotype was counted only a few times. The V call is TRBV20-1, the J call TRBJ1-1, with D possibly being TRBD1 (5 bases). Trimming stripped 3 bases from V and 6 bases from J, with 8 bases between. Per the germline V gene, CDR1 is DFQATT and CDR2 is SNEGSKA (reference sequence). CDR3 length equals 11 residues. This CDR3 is CSASRDSEAFF. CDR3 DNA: TGCAGTGCTAGCAGGGATTCTGAAGCTTTCTTT.

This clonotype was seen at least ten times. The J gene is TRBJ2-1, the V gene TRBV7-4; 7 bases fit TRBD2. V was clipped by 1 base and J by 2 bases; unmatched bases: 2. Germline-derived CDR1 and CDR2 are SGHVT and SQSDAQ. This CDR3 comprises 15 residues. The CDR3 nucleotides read TGTGCCAGCAGCTTAGTTGGACTAGCCTACAATGAGCAGTTCTTC. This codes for CASSLVGLAYNEQFF.

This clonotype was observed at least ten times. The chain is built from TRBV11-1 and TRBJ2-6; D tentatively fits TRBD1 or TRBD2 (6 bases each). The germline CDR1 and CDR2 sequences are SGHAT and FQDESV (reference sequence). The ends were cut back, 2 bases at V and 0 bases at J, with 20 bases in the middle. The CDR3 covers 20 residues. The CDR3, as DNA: TGTGCCAGCAGCTTAACCGGCGGAGGGGGATATACCTCTGGGGCCAACGTCCTGACTTTC. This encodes CASSLTGGGGYTSGANVLTF. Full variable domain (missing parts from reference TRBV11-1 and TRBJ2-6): EAEVAQSPRYKITEKSQAVAFWCDPISGHATLYWYRQILGQGPELLVQFQDESVVDDSQLPKDRFSAERLKGVDSTLKIQPAELGDSAMYLCASSLTGGGGYTSGANVLTFGAGSRLTVL.

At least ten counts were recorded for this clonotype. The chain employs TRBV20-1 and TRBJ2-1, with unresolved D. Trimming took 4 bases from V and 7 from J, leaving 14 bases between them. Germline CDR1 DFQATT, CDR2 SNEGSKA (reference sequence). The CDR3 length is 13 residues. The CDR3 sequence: CSAKRLLGNEQFF. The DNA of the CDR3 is TGCAGTGCTAAACGCCTCTTGGGGAATGAGCAGTTCTTC.

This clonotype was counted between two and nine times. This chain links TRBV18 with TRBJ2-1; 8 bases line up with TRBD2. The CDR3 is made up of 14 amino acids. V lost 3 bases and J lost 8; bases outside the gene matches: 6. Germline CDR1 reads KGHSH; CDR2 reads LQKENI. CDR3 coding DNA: TGTGCCAGCTCACCCGGGACTAGTGTCTATGAGCAGTTCTTC. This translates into CASSPGTSVYEQFF.

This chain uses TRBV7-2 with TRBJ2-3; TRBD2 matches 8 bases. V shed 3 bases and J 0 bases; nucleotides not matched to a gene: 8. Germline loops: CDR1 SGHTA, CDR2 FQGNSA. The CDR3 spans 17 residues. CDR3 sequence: CASSFFYQRGSTDTQYF. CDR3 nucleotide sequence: TGTGCCAGCAGCTTCTTTTATCAGCGGGGGAGCACAGATACGCAGTATTTT.

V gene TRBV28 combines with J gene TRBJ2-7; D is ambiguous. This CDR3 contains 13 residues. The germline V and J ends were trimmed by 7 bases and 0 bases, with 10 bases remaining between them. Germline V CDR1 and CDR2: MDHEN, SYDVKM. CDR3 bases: TGTGCCAGCACACGGATGAACTCCTACGAGCAGTACTTC. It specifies CASTRMNSYEQYF.

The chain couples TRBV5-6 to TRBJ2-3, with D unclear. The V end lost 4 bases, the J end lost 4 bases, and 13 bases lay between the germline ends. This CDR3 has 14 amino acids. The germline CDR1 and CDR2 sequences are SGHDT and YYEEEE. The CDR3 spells CASSLRTRPDTQYF. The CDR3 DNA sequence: TGTGCCAGCAGCCTTCGGACCCGACCAGATACGCAGTATTTT.

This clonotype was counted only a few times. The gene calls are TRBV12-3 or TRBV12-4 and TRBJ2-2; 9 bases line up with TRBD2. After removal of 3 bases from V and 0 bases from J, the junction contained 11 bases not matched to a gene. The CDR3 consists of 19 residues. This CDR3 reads CASSLRSGRRSTNTGELFF. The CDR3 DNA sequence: TGTGCCAGCAGTTTGCGGAGCGGGAGGCGAAGTACGAACACCGGGGAGCTGTTTTTT.

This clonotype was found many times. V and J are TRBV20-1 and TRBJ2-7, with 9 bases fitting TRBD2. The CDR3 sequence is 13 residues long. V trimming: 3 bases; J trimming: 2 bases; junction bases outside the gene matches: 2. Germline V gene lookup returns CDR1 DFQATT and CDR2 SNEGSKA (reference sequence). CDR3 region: CSARTSGAYEQYF. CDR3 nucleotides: TGCAGTGCTAGGACTAGCGGAGCCTACGAGCAGTACTTC.

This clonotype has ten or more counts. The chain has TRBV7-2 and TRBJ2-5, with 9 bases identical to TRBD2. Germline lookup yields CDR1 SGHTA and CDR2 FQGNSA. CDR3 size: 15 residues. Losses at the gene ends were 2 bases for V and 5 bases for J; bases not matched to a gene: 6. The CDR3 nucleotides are TGTGCCAGCAGCTTAATACTAGCGGGCCGGGAGACCCAGTACTTC. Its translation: CASSLILAGRETQYF.

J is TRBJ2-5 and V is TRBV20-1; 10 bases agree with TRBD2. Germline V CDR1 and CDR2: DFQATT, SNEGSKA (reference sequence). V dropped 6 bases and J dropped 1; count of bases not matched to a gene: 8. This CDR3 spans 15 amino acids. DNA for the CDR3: TGCAGTGCCACAGGACTAGCGGCCTCCCAAGAGACCCAGTACTTC. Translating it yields CSATGLAASQETQYF.

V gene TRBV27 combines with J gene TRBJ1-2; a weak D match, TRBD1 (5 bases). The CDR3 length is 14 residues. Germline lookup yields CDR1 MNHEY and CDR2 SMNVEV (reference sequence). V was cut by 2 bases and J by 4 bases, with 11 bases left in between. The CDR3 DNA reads TGTGCCAGCAGTTTAAAAGGGACGGGCTATGGCTACACCTTC. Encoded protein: CASSLKGTGYGYTF.